This record looks at one TCR beta chain sequence and its context. V lost 3 bases, J lost 2 bases, and 10 bases lay in between. Looked up from germline, CDR1 is SNHLY and CDR2 is FYNNEI. The CDR3 runs to 14 residues. This record comes from a study of blood T cell repertoires in COVID-19. TCRdb's copy holds only in-frame clones and misses some; the assay was immunoSEQ multiplex PCR. The sample has 55,000 to 65,000 clones; approximately 85% are singletons. Source material: peripheral blood. The V gene is TRBV2, the J gene TRBJ2-5; tentatively, D is TRBD1 (5 bases). This receptor was identified in a human donor in a cohort sampled during active COVID-19. CDR3 nucleotides: TGTGCCAGCAGTGAGATCAGGGTGCAAGAGACCCAGTACTTC. Encoded protein: CASSEIRVQETQYF. Drawing the rest from reference TRBV2 and TRBJ2-5, the complete variable domain is EPEVTQTPSHQVTQMGQEVILRCVPISNHLYFYWYRQILGQKVEFLVSFYNNEISEKSEIFDDQFSVERPDGSNFTLKIRSTKLEDSAMYFCASSEIRVQETQYFGPGTRLLVL.